This T cell receptor beta chain was identified in a study of T cell responses to AZD1222 COVID-19 vaccine. Recipients boosted at about 4 weeks or about 12 weeks are pooled. This clone was detected only once. The target antigen is unknown. CDR3 size: 15 residues. CDR1 MNHEY and CDR2 SVGAGI come from the germline V gene. V lost 6 bases, J lost 5 bases, and 9 bases stayed unmatched. Study-level results: Unmutated variant regions reportedly attract nearly half of all spike-specific TCRs. The donor group comprised mostly white British people and more females; the analysis possibly underestimated clonal diversity.

Method: immunoSEQ multiplex PCR; TCRdb's copy keeps in-frame clones and lacks some. The table shows 250,000 to 300,000 clones, with around 92% occurring only once. This TCR derives from an adult who received the AZD1222 COVID-19 vaccine. The sample in question was peripheral blood, obtained 28 days after the second AZD1222 dose. The rearrangement links TRBV6-5 to TRBJ2-1, with TRBD1 identical over 8 bases. The CDR3 region is CASSPGTGGNNEQFF. The CDR3 nucleotides are TGTGCCAGCAGCCCCGGGACAGGTGGGAACAATGAGCAGTTCTTC.